The sequence of this T cell receptor beta chain was determined in a study of vaccination effects on CD4 cells after COVID-19. This clone has more than one count but fewer than ten. Its antigen is currently unknown. TCRdb keeps only in-frame clones here, not all; method: immunoSEQ multiplex PCR. Here the sample spans about 28,000 clones, 65% being singletons. V was trimmed by 1 base and J by 7 bases, leaving 7 bases between them. The germline gives CDR1 SGHAT, CDR2 FQNNGV. The CDR3 is made up of 12 amino acids. At the end of around 11 days of culture, CD4+ T cells were isolated. Both day 3 and day 7 saw half the medium replaced with IL-2 medium.

The sequencing here drew on CD4+ T cells from PBMCs cultured without peptide, taken before COVID-19 vaccination. The chain links TRBV11-2 to TRBJ1-1; D gene unclear. This sequence originates from a human donor who received a COVID-19 vaccine. CDR3: CASSLVTLEAFF. The CDR3 DNA reads TGTGCCAGCAGCTTAGTGACCCTTGAAGCTTTCTTT.